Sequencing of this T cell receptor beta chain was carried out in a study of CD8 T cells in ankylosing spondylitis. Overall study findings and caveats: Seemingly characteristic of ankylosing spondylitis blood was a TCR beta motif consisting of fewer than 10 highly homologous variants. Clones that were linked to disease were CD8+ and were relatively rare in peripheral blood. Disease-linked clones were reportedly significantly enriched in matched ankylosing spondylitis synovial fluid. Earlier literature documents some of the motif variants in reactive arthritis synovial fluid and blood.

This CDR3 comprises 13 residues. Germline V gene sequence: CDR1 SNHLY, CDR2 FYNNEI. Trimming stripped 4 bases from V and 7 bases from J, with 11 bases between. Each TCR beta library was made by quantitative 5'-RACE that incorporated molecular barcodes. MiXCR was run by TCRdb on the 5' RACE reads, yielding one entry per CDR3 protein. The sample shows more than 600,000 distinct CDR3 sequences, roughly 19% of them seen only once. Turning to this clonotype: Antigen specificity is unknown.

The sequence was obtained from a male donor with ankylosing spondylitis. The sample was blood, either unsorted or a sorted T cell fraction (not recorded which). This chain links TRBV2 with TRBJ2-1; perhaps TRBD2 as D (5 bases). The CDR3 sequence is CASSVARGNEQFF. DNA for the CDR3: TGTGCCAGCAGTGTCGCGAGAGGGAATGAGCAGTTCTTC.